This T cell receptor beta chain was observed in a study of chemoradiotherapy in HPV16-positive cancers. V lost 5 bases and J lost 3, with 16 bases in between. The CDR3 is 15 amino acids. CDR1 MGHRA and CDR2 YSYEKL come from the germline V gene. Repertoires were generated with immunoSEQ multiplex PCR, while TCRdb's copy carries only in-frame clones and drops some. The sample contains over 2,000 clones, less than 75% of which appear only once. J is TRBJ1-2 and V is TRBV4-1; D not resolved. The source was tumor tissue, collected from a patient who underwent chemoradiotherapy. The receptor was isolated from a human donor with HPV-associated anogenital cancer. The CDR3 bases are TGCGCCAGCAGCAAAAGGTCCGACTCTTACTATGGCTACACCTTC. Amino acid sequence: CASSKRSDSYYGYTF.